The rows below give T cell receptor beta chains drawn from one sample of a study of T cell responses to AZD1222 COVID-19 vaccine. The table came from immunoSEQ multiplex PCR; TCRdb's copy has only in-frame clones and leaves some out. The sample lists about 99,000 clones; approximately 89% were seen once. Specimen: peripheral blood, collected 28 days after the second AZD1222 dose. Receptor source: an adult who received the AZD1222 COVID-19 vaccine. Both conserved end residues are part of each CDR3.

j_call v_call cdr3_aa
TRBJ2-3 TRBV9 CASSGGLHTDTQYF
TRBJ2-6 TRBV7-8 CASSLGDRGPGANVLTF
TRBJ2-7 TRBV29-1 CSVGGVPFTEQYF
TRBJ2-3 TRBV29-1 CSVDLTSGRADTQYF
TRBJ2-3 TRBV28 CASSLRDSSTDTQYF
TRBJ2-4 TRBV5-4 CASSPGGTSGNKNIQYF
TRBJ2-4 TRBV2 CASSQGAGNIQYF
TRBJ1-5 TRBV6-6 CASSPPSNQPQHF
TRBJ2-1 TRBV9 CASSVELGQGARNEQFF
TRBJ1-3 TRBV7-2 CASSLVDLGSGNTIYF
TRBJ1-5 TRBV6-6 CASSFLGVSVQPQHF
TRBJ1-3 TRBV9 CASSPAGKDTIYF
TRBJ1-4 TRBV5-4 CASSSAGATNEKLFF